This T cell receptor (beta chain) was sequenced for a study of PD-L1 blockade in urothelial cancer. Turning to the study itself: The authors examined blood 3 weeks (second dose) and 6 weeks after treatment start. Specimens of blood held a median count of roughly 150,000 T cells.

Profiled with immunoSEQ multiplex PCR; TCRdb holds only in-frame clones, not every one. Among about 110,000 clones listed, approximately 89% were seen once. Time point described: peripheral blood 6 weeks after treatment start. This sequence was found in a man aged 55 to 70 with urothelial cancer. Sequenced here: PBMCs, sampled around atezolizumab (anti-PD-L1) treatment.

The CDR3 region is CASGDRYEQYF. In DNA form, the CDR3 reads TGTGCCAGCGGTGACAGGTACGAGCAGTACTTC. The chain links TRBV28 to TRBJ2-7; tentatively, D is TRBD1 (6 bases). The ends were cut back, 8 bases at V and 4 bases at J, with 9 bases in the middle. The CDR3 sequence is 11 residues long. The germline CDR1 and CDR2 sequences are MDHEN and SYDVKM.